There are a few counts of the clone carrying this TCR beta chain. The data are from a study of blood T cells in healthy people across ages. V was cut by 3 bases and J by 4 bases, with 21 bases left in between. This CDR3 contains 17 residues. The V gene's germline CDR1 is ENHRY and CDR2 SYGVKD. Using a J-beta primer mix together with a sample-barcoded 5' primer, a second PCR was run for roughly 7 to 12 cycles. TCRdb fed the 5' RACE reads into MiXCR, producing one record per CDR3 protein. Among about 1 million distinct CDR3 sequences listed, more than 40% were seen once. The V gene is TRBV10-3, the J gene TRBJ2-5; tentatively, D is TRBD1 or TRBD2 (5 bases each). This sequence originates from a woman aged 55-69 years in good health. The sample consisted of blood. As DNA, the CDR3 is TGTGCCATCAGTGAAGGTGCCTACGGGGCCCCAAGAGAGACCCAGTACTTC. Its translation: CAISEGAYGAPRETQYF.